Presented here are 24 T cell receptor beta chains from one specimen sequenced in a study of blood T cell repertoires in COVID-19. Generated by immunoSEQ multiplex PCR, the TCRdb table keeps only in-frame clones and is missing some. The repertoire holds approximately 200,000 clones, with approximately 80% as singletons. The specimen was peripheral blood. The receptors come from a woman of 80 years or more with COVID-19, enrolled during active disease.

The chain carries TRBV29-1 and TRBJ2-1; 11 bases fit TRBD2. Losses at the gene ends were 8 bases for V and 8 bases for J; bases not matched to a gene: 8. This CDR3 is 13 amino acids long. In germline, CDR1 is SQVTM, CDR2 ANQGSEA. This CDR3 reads CSLSGRASDEQFF. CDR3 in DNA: TGCAGCCTTAGCGGGAGGGCCTCGGATGAGCAGTTCTTC.

CDR3 in DNA: TGTGCCAGTAGTATGCGCAGGGGGGAGACCCAGTACTTC. Encoded protein: CASSMRRGETQYF. J is TRBJ2-5 and V is TRBV19, with 7 bases fitting TRBD1. This CDR3 region has 13 residues. With 3 bases clipped from V and 5 bases from J, the junction kept 3 bases outside the gene matches. Per germline, CDR1 LNHDA and CDR2 SQIVND (reference sequence).

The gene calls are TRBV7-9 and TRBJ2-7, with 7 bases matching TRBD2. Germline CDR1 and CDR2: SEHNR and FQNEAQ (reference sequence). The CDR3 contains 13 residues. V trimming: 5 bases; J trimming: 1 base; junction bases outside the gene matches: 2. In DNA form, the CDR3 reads TGTGCCAGCAGCCCCGGGAGGTCCTACGAGCAGTACTTC. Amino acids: CASSPGRSYEQYF.

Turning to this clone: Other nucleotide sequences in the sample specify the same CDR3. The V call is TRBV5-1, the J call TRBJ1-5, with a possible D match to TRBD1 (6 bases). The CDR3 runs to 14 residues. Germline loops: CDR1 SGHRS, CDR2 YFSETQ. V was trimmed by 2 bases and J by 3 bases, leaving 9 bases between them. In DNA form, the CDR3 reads TGCGCCAGCAGCTTAACAGGGATCAATCAGCCCCAGCATTTT. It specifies CASSLTGINQPQHF.

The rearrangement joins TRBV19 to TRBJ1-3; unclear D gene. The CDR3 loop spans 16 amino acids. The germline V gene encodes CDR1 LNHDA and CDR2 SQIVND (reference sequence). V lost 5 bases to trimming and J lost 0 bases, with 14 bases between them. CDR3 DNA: TGTGCCAGTAGTGTCCATTGGGGAGGCTCTGGAAACACCATATATTTT. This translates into CASSVHWGGSGNTIYF.

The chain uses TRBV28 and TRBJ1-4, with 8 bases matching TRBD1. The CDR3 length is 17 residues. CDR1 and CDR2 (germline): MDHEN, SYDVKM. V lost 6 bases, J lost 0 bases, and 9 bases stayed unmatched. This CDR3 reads CASSTYRQGSTNEKLFF. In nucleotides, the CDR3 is TGTGCCAGCAGCACATACCGACAGGGGTCAACTAATGAAAAACTGTTTTTT.

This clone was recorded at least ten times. CDR3 residues: CASSPQFGRSQQYF. CDR3 in DNA: TGTGCCAGCTCACCACAATTCGGGAGATCCCAGCAGTACTTC. The chain is built from TRBV18 and TRBJ2-7, with D tentatively TRBD2 (6 bases). Germline V gene lookup returns CDR1 KGHSH and CDR2 LQKENI. The CDR3 runs to 14 residues. V was trimmed by 1 base and J by 8 bases, leaving 15 bases between them.

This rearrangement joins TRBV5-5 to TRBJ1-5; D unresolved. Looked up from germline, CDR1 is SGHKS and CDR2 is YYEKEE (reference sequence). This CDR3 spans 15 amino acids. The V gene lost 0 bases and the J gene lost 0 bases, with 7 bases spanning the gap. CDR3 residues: CASSLGVNSNQPQHF. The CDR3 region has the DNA TGTGCCAGCAGCTTGGGCGTTAATAGCAATCAGCCCCAGCATTTT.

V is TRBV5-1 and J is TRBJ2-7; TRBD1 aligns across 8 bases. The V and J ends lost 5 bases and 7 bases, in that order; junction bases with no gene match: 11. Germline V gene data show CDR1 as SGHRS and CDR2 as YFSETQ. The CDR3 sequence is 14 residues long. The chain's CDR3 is CASSSNGQGEEQYF. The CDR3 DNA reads TGCGCCAGCAGTAGTAATGGACAGGGCGAGGAGCAGTACTTC.

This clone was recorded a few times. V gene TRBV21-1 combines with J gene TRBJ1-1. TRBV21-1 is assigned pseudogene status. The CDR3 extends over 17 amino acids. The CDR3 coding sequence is TGTGCCAGCAGCAAAGGGCGGGGTCGAGGAGGGAACACTGAAGCTTTCTTT. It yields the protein CASSKGRGRGGNTEAFF.

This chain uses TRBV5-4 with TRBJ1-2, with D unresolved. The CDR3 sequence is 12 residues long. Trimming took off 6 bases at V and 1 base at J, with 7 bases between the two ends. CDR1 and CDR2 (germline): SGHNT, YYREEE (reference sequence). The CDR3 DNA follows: TGTGCCAGCAAGACACTTAACTATGGCTACACCTTC. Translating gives CASKTLNYGYTF.

CDR3 sequence reads: CASSQRVGGIGYGYTF. In nucleotides, the CDR3 is TGTGCCAGCAGCCAACGGGTGGGTGGCATTGGTTATGGCTACACCTTC. The rearrangement joins TRBV7-3 to TRBJ1-2, with D hard to call. This CDR3 is built from 16 residues. From germline, CDR1 is SGHTA and CDR2 FQGTGA. The V gene lost 5 bases and the J gene lost 5 bases, with 21 bases spanning the gap. The entire variable domain, with the rest obtained from reference TRBV7-3 and TRBJ1-2, is as follows: GAGVSQTPSNKVTEKGKYVELRCDPISGHTALYWYRQSLGQGPEFLIYFQGTGAADDSGLPNDRFFAVRPEGSVSTLKIQRTERGDSAVYLCASSQRVGGIGYGYTFGSGTRLTVV.

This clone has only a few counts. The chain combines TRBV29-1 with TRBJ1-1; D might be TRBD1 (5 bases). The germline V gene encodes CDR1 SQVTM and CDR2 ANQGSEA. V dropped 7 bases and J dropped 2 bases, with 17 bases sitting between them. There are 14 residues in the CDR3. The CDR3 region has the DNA TGCAGCGCCCTAAGGGTAGGGGCCAACACTGAAGCTTTCTTT. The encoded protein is CSALRVGANTEAFF.

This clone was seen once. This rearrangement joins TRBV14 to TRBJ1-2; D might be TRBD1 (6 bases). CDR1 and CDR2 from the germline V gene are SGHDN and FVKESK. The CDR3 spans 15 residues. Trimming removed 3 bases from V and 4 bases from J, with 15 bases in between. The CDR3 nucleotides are TGTGCCAGCAGCCACTCCTCCGGGACAATCTATGGCTACACCTTC. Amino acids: CASSHSSGTIYGYTF.

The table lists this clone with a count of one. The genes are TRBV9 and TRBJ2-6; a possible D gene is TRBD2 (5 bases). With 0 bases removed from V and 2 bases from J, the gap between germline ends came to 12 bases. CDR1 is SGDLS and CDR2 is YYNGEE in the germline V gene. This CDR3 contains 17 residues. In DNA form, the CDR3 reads TGTGCCAGCAGCGTAGCGGGGTACCCTACTGGGGCCAACGTCCTGACTTTC. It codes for CASSVAGYPTGANVLTF.

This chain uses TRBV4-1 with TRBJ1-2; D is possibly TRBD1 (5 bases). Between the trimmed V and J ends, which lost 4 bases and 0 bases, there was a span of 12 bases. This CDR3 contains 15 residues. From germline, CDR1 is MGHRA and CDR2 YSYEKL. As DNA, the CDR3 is TGCGCCAGCAGCCGGGGGGATGGAGCTAACTATGGCTACACCTTC. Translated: CASSRGDGANYGYTF.

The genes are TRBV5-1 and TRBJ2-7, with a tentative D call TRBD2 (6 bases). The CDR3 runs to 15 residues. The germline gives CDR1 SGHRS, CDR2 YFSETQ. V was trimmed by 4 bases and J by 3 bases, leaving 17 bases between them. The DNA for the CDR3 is TGCGCCAGCAGCACTTACGGGACCGGGGGCTACGAGCAGTACTTC. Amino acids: CASSTYGTGGYEQYF.

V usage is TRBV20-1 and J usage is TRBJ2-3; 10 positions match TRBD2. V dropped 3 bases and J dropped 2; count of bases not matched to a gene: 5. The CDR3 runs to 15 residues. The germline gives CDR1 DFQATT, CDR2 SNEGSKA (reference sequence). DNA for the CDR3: TGCAGTGCTAGTGAACTAGCGGGACTCACAGATACGCAGTATTTT. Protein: CSASELAGLTDTQYF.

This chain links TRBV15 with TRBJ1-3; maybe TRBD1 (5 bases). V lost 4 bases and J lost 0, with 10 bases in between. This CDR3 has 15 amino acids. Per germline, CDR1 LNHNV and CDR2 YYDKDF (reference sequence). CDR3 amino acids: CATSIRQSSGNTIYF. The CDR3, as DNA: TGTGCCACCAGCATCCGACAGAGCTCTGGAAACACCATATATTTT.

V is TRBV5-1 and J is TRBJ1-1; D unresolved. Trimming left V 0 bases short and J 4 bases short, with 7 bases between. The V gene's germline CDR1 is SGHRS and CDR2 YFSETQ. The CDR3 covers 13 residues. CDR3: CASSLEPSTEAFF. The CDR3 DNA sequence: TGCGCCAGCAGCTTGGAACCTAGCACTGAAGCTTTCTTT.

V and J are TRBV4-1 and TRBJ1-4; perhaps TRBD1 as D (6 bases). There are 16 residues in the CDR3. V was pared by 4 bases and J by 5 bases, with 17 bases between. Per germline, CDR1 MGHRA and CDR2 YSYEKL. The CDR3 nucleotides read TGCGCCAGCAGCCTGAACCCCGGGACACCGAATGAAAAACTGTTTTTT. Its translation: CASSLNPGTPNEKLFF.

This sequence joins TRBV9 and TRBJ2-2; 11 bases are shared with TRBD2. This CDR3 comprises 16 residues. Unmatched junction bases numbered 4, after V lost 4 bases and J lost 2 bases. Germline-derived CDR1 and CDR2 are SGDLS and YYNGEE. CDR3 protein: CASSKLAGVNTGELFF. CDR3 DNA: TGTGCCAGCAGCAAACTAGCGGGAGTTAACACCGGGGAGCTGTTTTTT. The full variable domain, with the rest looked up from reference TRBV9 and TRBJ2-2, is DSGVTQTPKHLITATGQRVTLRCSPRSGDLSVYWYQQSLDQGLQFLIQYYNGEERAKGNILERFSAQQFPDLHSELNLSSLELGDSALYFCASSKLAGVNTGELFFGEGSRLTVL.

Here the CDR3 DNA reads TGTGCCAGCAGCCTATTATTGAACACCGGGGAGCTGTTTTTT. Translation: CASSLLLNTGELFF. The rearrangement joins TRBV7-9 to TRBJ2-2; D is uncertain. The CDR3 contains 14 residues. Germline V CDR1 and CDR2: SEHNR, FQNEAQ (reference sequence). V gave up 5 bases and J gave up 1 base, with 8 bases separating them.

The CDR3 protein is CASSRDRGGPTGELFF. The DNA of the CDR3 is TGTGCCAGCAGCAGGGACAGGGGCGGCCCGACCGGGGAGCTGTTTTTT. The rearrangement links TRBV3-1 (or the pseudogene TRBV3-2) to TRBJ2-2; TRBD1 aligns across 10 bases. CDR3 length: 16 amino acids. Per germline, CDR1 LGHDT and CDR2 YNNKEL (reference sequence). V was clipped by 5 bases and J by 5 bases; unmatched bases: 8.